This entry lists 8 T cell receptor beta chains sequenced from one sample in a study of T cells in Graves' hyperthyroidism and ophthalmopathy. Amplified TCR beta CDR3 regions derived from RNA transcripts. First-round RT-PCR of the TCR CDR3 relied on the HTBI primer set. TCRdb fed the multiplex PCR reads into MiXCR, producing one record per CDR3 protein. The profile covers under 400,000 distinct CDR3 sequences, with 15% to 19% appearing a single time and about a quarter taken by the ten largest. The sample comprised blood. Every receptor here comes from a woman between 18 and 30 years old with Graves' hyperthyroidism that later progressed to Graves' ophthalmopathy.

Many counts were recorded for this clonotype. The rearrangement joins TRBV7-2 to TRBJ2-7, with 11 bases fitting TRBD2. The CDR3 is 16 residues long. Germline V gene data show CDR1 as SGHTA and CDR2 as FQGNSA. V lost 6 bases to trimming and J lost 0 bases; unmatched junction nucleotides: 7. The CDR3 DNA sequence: TGTGCCAGCAGTTGGACTAGCGGGTCCAGCTCCTACGAGCAGTACTTC. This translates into CASSWTSGSSSYEQYF.

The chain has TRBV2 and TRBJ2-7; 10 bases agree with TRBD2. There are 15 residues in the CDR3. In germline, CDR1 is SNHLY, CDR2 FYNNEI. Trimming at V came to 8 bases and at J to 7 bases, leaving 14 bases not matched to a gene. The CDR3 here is CASLPAASGRGEQYF. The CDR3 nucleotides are TGTGCCAGCCTTCCTGCGGCTAGCGGGAGAGGGGAGCAGTACTTC.

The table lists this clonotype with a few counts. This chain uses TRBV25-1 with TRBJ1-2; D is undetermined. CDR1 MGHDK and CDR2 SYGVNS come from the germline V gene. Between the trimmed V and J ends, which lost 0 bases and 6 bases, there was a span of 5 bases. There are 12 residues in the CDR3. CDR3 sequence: CASSEYWDGYTF. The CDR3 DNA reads TGTGCCAGCAGTGAATATTGGGATGGCTACACCTTC.

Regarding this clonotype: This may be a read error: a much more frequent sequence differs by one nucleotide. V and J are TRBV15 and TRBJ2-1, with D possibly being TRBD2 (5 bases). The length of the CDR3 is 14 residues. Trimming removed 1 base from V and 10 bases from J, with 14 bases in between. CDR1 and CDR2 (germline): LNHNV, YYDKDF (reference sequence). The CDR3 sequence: CATSRASGRPEQFF. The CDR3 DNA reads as TGTGCCACCAGCAGAGCGTCGGGAAGACCGGAGCAGTTCTTC.

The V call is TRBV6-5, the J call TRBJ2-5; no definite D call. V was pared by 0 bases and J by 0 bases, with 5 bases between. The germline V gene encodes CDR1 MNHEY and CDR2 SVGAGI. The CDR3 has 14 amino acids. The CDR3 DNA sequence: TGTGCCAGCAGTTACTCGAGAGACCAAGAGACCCAGTACTTC. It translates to CASSYSRDQETQYF.

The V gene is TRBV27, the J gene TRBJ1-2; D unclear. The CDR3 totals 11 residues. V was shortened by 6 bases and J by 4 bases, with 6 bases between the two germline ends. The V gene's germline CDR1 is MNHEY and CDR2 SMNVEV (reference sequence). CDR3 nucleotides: TGTGCCAGCAGCGGCAGCTATGGCTACACCTTC. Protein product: CASSGSYGYTF.

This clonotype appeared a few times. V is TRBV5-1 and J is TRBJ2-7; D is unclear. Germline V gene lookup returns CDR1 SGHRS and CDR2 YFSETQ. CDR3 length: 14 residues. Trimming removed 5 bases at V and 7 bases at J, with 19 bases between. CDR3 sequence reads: CASSKESNTQEQYF. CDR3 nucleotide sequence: TGCGCCAGCAGTAAGGAAAGTAACACGCAAGAGCAGTACTTC. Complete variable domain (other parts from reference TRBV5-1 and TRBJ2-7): KAGVTQTPRYLIKTRGQQVTLSCSPISGHRSVSWYQQTPGQGLQFLFEYFSETQRNKGNFPGRFSGRQFSNSRSEMNVSTLELGDSALYLCASSKESNTQEQYFGPGTRLTVT.

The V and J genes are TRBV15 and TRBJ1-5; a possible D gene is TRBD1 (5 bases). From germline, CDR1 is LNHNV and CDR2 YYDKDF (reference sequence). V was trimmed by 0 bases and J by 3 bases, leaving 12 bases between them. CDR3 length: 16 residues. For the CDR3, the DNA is TGTGCCACCAGCAGAGATCTTTCAGGGCTCAATCAGCCCCAGCATTTT. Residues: CATSRDLSGLNQPQHF.